This T cell receptor (beta chain) was found in a study of cytomegalovirus exposure and HLA in healthy donors. Study-wide background: Counted in an early data release were about 86 million unique TCRs from HLA-typed donors.

In the case of this clone: As yet, its antigen is unknown.

Points from the study as a whole: In all likelihood, a cluster of highly shared sequence variants was a sequencing artifact. HLA-A and HLA-B allele assignments for most subjects were reportedly predicted accurately using TCR beta sequences.

Primers included in the PCR were 60 Vbeta and 13 Jbeta primers. The protocol was immunoSEQ multiplex PCR, while the TCRdb copy is restricted to in-frame clones and leaves out a portion. Here the sample spans over 150,000 clones, roughly 80% being singletons. The V and J ends lost 5 bases and 12 bases, in that order; junction bases with no gene match: 9. The CDR3 contains 13 residues. Germline values: CDR1 SEHNR, CDR2 FQNEAQ (reference sequence). Sequenced material: PBMCs. The V gene is TRBV7-9, the J gene TRBJ2-7, with 11 bases lining up with TRBD2. This receptor was obtained from a woman aged 45-59 years in good health and CMV-seronegative. CDR3 coding DNA: TGTGCCAGCAGCCCGGCACTAGCGGGAGAACTGTACTTC. It specifies CASSPALAGELYF.